This TCR beta chain was captured in a study of cytomegalovirus exposure and HLA in healthy donors. Among the donors, all were healthy bone marrow donors. The PCR was carried out with 60 Vbeta primers and 13 Jbeta primers. The protocol was immunoSEQ multiplex PCR, while the TCRdb copy is restricted to in-frame clones and leaves out a portion. The repertoire holds 74,000 or so clones, with 68% as singletons. J lost 2 bases, V lost 5 bases, and 6 bases had no gene match. Germline V gives CDR1 SGHTA, CDR2 FQGNSA. The CDR3 length is 15 residues. Whole-study results and caveats: By a later analysis, the bulk of CMV-associated TCR beta chains appeared HLA-restricted.

In its sample, this clone was seen once. Its antigen is not identified. The material sequenced was PBMCs. V usage is TRBV7-2 and J usage is TRBJ2-5; 9 bases are shared with TRBD2. This clonotype was obtained from a woman aged 30 to 39 in good health and CMV-seronegative. The CDR3 coding sequence is TGTGCCAGCAGCCTAACTAGCGGGCTACAAGAGACCCAGTACTTC. Its protein is CASSLTSGLQETQYF. Supplemented by reference TRBV7-2 and TRBJ2-5, the full variable domain reads GAGVSQSPSNKVTEKGKDVELRCDPISGHTALYWYRQSLGQGLEFLIYFQGNSAPDKSGLPSDRFSAERTGGSVSTLTIQRTQQEDSAVYLCASSLTSGLQETQYFGPGTRLLVL.